The entry below gives a single T cell receptor (beta chain) sequence along with its context. The antigen it recognizes is unknown. One base away there is no much larger clone; base qualities are not given. The trial excluded patients who had a history of autoimmune disease or who were on systemic immunosuppression. Peripheral blood for TCR sequencing was collected from all dose cohorts at baseline, on cycle 4 day 1, and on cycle 7 day 1. Samples were obtained from an open-label, multicenter, first-in-human phase I dose-escalation trial of ivuxolimab. Adults with locally advanced or metastatic melanoma, renal cell, hepatocellular, or head and neck squamous cell carcinoma were enrolled in the trial. CD4+ and CD8+ T cells were sorted separately from peripheral blood before TCR sequencing. These data originate in a study of OX40 agonist ivuxolimab in advanced cancers. About the study as a whole: The costimulatory receptor OX40 (CD134) was targeted by ivuxolimab, a fully human IgG2 agonistic monoclonal antibody. Intravenous ivuxolimab was administered to patients every 2 weeks at six dose levels: 0.01, 0.1, 0.3, 1.5, 3 and 10 mg/kg. Of the approximately 53 patients in dose escalation, some 20 had hepatocellular carcinoma, roughly 15 had melanoma, 9 had renal cell carcinoma and 9 had head and neck cancer. In the dose-escalation cohort, about four fifths of patients were male, and the mean age was roughly 60 years with a range of roughly 23 to 90. Prior anti-PD-1, anti-PD-L1 or anti-CTLA-4 therapy was permitted, and 30% to 50% of dose-escalation patients had received checkpoint inhibitors. Partial responses occurred in three dose-escalation patients: two with cutaneous melanoma and one with hepatocellular carcinoma. The point of sequencing TCRbeta in the periphery was to test whether ivuxolimab changed TCR sequence diversity and drove clonal T-cell expansion. The paper describes the monotherapy dose-escalation part (N ≈ 52 patients) of the phase I trial of ivuxolimab.

A distance of 15 bases separates the germline ends of V and J, which lose 1 base and 0 bases respectively. Counted from cysteine to phenylalanine, this CDR3 has 18 amino acids. Only the CDR3 DNA stays, 54 bases, in frame from base 1. The germline V gene encodes CDR1 SGHTA and CDR2 FQGNSA. Results the study describes overall, beyond this receptor: The antigen specificity of the peripheral T cells that underwent clonal expansion was not determined. After ivuxolimab, more expanded clones were found on average in CD8+ T cells than in CD4+ T cells. In the 0.1-3.0 mg/kg groups, partial responders had among the lowest normalized peripheral clonal expansion, particularly in CD8+ T cells. Clonal expansion of both CD4+ and CD8+ blood T cells was observed from baseline to week 6 at doses 0.1 to 3.0 mg/kg. Low levels of normalized T-cell clonal expansion were also seen in some nonresponding patients.

For sequencing of the TCRbeta CDR3 region, genomic DNA was extracted from the sorted cells. The immunoSEQ Assay was used for sequencing of TCRbeta CDR3 regions. The immuneACCESS repertoire file appears here via TCRdb, limited to in-frame rearrangements. These files lack a portion of the clones; in checked studies, under half of the deficit traces to unresolved V genes, and the cause of the others is not known. The table for this sample lists about 62,000 clones; approximately 85% of them were counted only once. Together, the top ten hold roughly 5.1% of the sample. The specimen comprised CD4+ or CD8+ T cells sorted from blood, sampled in a trial of the OX40 agonist ivuxolimab. The rearranged segments are TRBV7-2 and TRBJ2-2; the D gene lacks a confident call. The sequence was obtained from an adult with an advanced solid tumor such as melanoma, head and neck, liver or kidney cancer. The CDR3 here reads CASSLVGVGESNTGELFF. In nucleotides, the sequence is TGTGCCAGCAGCTTAGTGGGCGTCGGAGAATCGAACACCGGGGAGCTGTTTTTT.